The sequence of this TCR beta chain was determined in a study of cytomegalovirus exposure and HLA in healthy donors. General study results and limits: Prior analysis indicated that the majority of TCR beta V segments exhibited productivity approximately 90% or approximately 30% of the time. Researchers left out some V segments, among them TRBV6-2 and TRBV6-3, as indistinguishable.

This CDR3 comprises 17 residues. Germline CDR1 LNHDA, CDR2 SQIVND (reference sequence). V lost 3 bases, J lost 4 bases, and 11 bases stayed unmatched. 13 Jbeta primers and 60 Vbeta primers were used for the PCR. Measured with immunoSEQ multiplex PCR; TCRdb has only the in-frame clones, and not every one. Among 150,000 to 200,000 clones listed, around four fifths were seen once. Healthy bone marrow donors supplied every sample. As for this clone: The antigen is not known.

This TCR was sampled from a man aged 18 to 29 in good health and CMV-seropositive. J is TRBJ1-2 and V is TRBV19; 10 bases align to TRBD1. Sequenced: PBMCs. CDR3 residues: CASSIGDRGRRTYGYTF. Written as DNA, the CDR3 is TGTGCCAGTAGTATCGGAGACAGGGGGCGAAGAACCTATGGCTACACCTTC.